The 16 T cell receptor beta chains given below trace back to one sample, sequenced in a study of blood T cell repertoires in COVID-19. The data were produced by immunoSEQ multiplex PCR, yet TCRdb's version contains in-frame clones alone and is incomplete. The table includes 170,000 or so clones, more than 70% detected once. Sequences were obtained from peripheral blood. The receptors here all came from a man younger than 35 with active or convalescent COVID-19.

The J gene is TRBJ2-1, the V gene TRBV2; D might be TRBD1 (6 bases). The CDR3 sequence is 15 residues long. The V gene lost 6 bases and the J gene lost 0 bases, with 12 bases spanning the gap. Germline V gives CDR1 SNHLY, CDR2 FYNNEI. In nucleotides, the CDR3 is TGTGCCAGCAGCAACGACAGGAGCTCCTACAATGAGCAGTTCTTC. Encoded protein: CASSNDRSSYNEQFF.

The rearrangement joins TRBV11-2 to TRBJ2-3; unclear D gene. The CDR3 runs 14 residues. V lost 1 base and J lost 6, with 11 bases in between. Germline CDR1 reads SGHAT; CDR2 reads FQNNGV. The CDR3 DNA reads TGTGCCAGCAGCTTAGGACAAGCAGTGGATACGCAGTATTTT. Its translation is CASSLGQAVDTQYF. Filled out from reference TRBV11-2 and TRBJ2-3, the complete variable domain reads EAGVAQSPRYKIIEKRQSVAFWCNPISGHATLYWYQQILGQGPKLLIQFQNNGVVDDSQLPKDRFSAERLKGVDSTLKIQPAKLEDSAVYLCASSLGQAVDTQYFGPGTRLTVL.

On this clone: One junction end does not reproduce the germline sequence, and a read error may be involved. The rearrangement uses TRBV2 and TRBJ1-4; TRBD1 is a possible D gene (6 bases). Germline V lookup: CDR1 SNHLY, CDR2 FYNNEI. The CDR3 consists of 15 residues. This CDR3 reads CAGGRLPATNEKLFF. CDR3 DNA sequence: TGCGCCGGGGGCAGATTACCCGCAACTAATGAAAAACTGTTTTTT. Looking up the rest from reference TRBV2 and TRBJ1-4 gives the full variable domain: EPEVTQTPSHQVTQMGQEVILRCVPISNHLYFYWYRQILGQKVEFLVSFYNNEISEKSEIFDDQFSVERPDGSNFTLKIRSTKLEDSAMYFCAGGRLPATNEKLFFGSGTQLSVL.

The chain carries TRBV5-1 and TRBJ1-1; D not certain. The CDR3 contains 15 residues. From germline, CDR1 is SGHRS and CDR2 YFSETQ. V was trimmed by 0 bases and J by 1 base, leaving 10 bases between them. Here the CDR3 DNA reads TGCGCCAGCAGCTTGGCCGAGGGCTGGAACACTGAAGCTTTCTTT. As protein: CASSLAEGWNTEAFF. Looking up the rest from reference TRBV5-1 and TRBJ1-1 gives the full variable domain: KAGVTQTPRYLIKTRGQQVTLSCSPISGHRSVSWYQQTPGQGLQFLFEYFSETQRNKGNFPGRFSGRQFSNSRSEMNVSTLELGDSALYLCASSLAEGWNTEAFFGQGTRLTVV.

The gene calls are TRBV3-1 (or the pseudogene TRBV3-2) and TRBJ2-7; D uncertain. The germline V gene has CDR1 LGHDT and CDR2 YNNKEL (reference sequence). Deletions cut 1 base from V and 0 bases from J, with 4 bases between. This CDR3 region has 13 residues. The CDR3 DNA reads TGTGCCAGCAGCCAAGGGAGCTCCTACGAGCAGTACTTC. It codes for CASSQGSSYEQYF.

V is TRBV5-1 and J is TRBJ2-6, with TRBD1 identical over 7 bases. The CDR3 length is 15 residues. The V gene's germline CDR1 is SGHRS and CDR2 YFSETQ. J gave up 2 bases and V 2 bases, and 1 base lay outside the gene matches. The CDR3 DNA sequence: TGCGCCAGCAGCTTAGGGGGCGCTGGGGCCAACGTCCTGACTTTC. Its protein is CASSLGGAGANVLTF. Variable domain in full (rest from reference TRBV5-1 and TRBJ2-6): KAGVTQTPRYLIKTRGQQVTLSCSPISGHRSVSWYQQTPGQGLQFLFEYFSETQRNKGNFPGRFSGRQFSNSRSEMNVSTLELGDSALYLCASSLGGAGANVLTFGAGSRLTVL.

The gene calls are TRBV6-6 and TRBJ2-2; 8 positions agree with TRBD1. The ends lost 6 bases at V and 4 bases at J; junction bases unmatched: 4. Germline lookup yields CDR1 MNHNY and CDR2 SVGAGI (reference sequence). The CDR3 is 14 residues long. Written as DNA, the CDR3 is TGTGCCAGCAGCCTACAGGGGGGCACCGGGGAGCTGTTTTTT. As protein: CASSLQGGTGELFF.

This clone was recorded a few times. The CDR3 DNA reads TGTGCCAGCAGCTTTGGCCTAGCGGGATCCTACGAGCAGTACTTC. Amino acids: CASSFGLAGSYEQYF. This chain uses TRBV11-2 with TRBJ2-7; 9 bases align to TRBD2. Germline lookup yields CDR1 SGHAT and CDR2 FQNNGV. The CDR3 totals 15 residues. Unmatched junction bases numbered 4, after V lost 3 bases and J lost 1 base.

This clone was recorded once. This CDR3 is CASSVNYLAGRDGYTF. The CDR3 region has the DNA TGTGCCAGCAGCGTAAATTACCTCGCGGGGCGGGATGGCTACACCTTC. The V call is TRBV5-5, the J call TRBJ1-2, with a weak D call TRBD1 (5 bases). Germline values: CDR1 SGHKS, CDR2 YYEKEE (reference sequence). The germline V and J ends were trimmed by 4 bases and 6 bases, with 22 bases remaining between them. The CDR3 is 16 amino acids. Complete variable domain (other parts from reference TRBV5-5 and TRBJ1-2): DAGVTQSPTHLIKTRGQQVTLRCSPISGHKSVSWYQQVLGQGPQFIFQYYEKEERGRGNFPDRFSARQFPNYSSELNVNALLLGDSALYLCASSVNYLAGRDGYTFGSGTRLTVV.

The chain combines TRBV5-4 with TRBJ1-1, with 7 bases lining up with TRBD1. Germline trimming cut 1 base from V and 6 bases from J; bases unmatched to any gene: 9. CDR1 and CDR2 (germline): SGHNT, YYREEE (reference sequence). The CDR3 has 15 residues. As DNA, the CDR3 is TGTGCCAGCAGCTTGCCCCACAGGGGCGACGCTGAAGCTTTCTTT. This sequence encodes CASSLPHRGDAEAFF.

The gene calls are TRBV30 and TRBJ1-5; D remains ambiguous. The CDR3 is 13 residues long. Germline CDR1 and CDR2: GTSNPN and SVGIG (reference sequence). Trimming took off 5 bases at V and 2 bases at J, with 10 bases between the two ends. The CDR3 DNA reads as TGTGCCTGGCAGGCTGACGGCAATCAGCCCCAGCATTTT. Amino acids: CAWQADGNQPQHF. Variable domain in full (rest from reference TRBV30 and TRBJ1-5): SQTIHQWPATLVQPVGSPLSLECTVEGTSNPNLYWYRQAAGRGLQLLFYSVGIGQISSEVPQNLSASRPQDRQFILSSKKLLLSDSGFYLCAWQADGNQPQHFGDGTRLSIL.

The chain is built from TRBV10-3 and TRBJ2-3, with TRBD1 matching over 8 bases. The CDR3 is made up of 14 amino acids. The J segment lost 1 base and the V segment lost 6 bases, leaving 3 bases of the junction unmatched. Per germline, CDR1 ENHRY and CDR2 SYGVKD. The CDR3 is CAISPTGGTDTQYF. Here the CDR3 DNA reads TGTGCCATCAGCCCGACAGGGGGCACAGATACGCAGTATTTT.

This chain links TRBV5-6 with TRBJ2-1; 13 bases are shared with TRBD2. CDR3 length equals 17 residues. The germline gives CDR1 SGHDT, CDR2 YYEEEE. Trimming took 5 bases from V and 9 from J; bases not matched to a gene: 14. The chain's CDR3 is CASSQGGLAGATREQFF. As DNA, the CDR3 is TGTGCCAGCAGTCAAGGAGGACTAGCGGGAGCGACACGTGAGCAGTTCTTC.

The V and J genes are TRBV7-2 and TRBJ2-1, with a weak D call TRBD2 (5 bases). V was clipped by 2 bases and J by 5 bases, with 7 bases between them. The CDR3 loop spans 13 amino acids. The germline CDR1 and CDR2 sequences are SGHTA and FQGNSA. CDR3 in DNA: TGTGCCAGCAGCTTAAGAGGGAACAATGAGCAGTTCTTC. Translated, it gives CASSLRGNNEQFF. The full variable domain, its missing parts supplied by reference TRBV7-2 and TRBJ2-1, is GAGVSQSPSNKVTEKGKDVELRCDPISGHTALYWYRQSLGQGLEFLIYFQGNSAPDKSGLPSDRFSAERTGGSVSTLTIQRTQQEDSAVYLCASSLRGNNEQFFGPGTRLTVL.

The gene calls are TRBV18 and TRBJ2-3; 9 nucleotides align to TRBD1. After removal of 6 bases from V and 0 bases from J, the junction contained 1 base not matched to a gene. The CDR3 sequence is 14 residues long. Germline V CDR1 and CDR2: KGHSH, LQKENI. CDR3 coding DNA: TGTGCCAGCTCTGGACAGGGGAGCACAGATACGCAGTATTTT. It is translated as CASSGQGSTDTQYF.

This clone appeared a single time. The chain carries TRBV18 and TRBJ2-7, with D perhaps matching TRBD1 (6 bases). The CDR3 is made up of 14 amino acids. Germline values: CDR1 KGHSH, CDR2 LQKENI. Trimming took 3 bases from V and 2 from J, leaving 11 bases between them. In DNA form, the CDR3 reads TGTGCCAGCTCACCCCAACAGGGTCCCTACGAGCAGTACTTC. It specifies CASSPQQGPYEQYF.